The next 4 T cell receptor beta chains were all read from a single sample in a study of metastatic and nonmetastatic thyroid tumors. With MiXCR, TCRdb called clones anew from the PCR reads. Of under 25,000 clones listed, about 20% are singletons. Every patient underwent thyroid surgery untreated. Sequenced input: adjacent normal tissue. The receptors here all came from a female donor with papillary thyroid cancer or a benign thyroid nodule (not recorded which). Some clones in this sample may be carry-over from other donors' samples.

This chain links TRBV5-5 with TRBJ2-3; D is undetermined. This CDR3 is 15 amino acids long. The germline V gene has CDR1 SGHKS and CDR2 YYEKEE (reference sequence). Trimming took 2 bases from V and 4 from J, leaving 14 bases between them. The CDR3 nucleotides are TGTGCCAGCAGCTTTCAGCTCCTAGGACCAGATACGCAGTATTTT. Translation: CASSFQLLGPDTQYF.

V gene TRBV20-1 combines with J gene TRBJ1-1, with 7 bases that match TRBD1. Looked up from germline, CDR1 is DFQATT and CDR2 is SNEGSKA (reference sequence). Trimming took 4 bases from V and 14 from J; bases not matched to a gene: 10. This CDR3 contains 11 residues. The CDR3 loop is CSATDRPGRFF. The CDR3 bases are TGCAGTGCTACGGACAGGCCCGGGCGATTCTTT.

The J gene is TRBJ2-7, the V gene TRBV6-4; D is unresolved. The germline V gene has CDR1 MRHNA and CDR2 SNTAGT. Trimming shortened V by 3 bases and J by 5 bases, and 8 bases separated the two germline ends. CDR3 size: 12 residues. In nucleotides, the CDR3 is TGTGCCAGCAGTGAAGTCCCCCACGAGCAGTACTTC. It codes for CASSEVPHEQYF.

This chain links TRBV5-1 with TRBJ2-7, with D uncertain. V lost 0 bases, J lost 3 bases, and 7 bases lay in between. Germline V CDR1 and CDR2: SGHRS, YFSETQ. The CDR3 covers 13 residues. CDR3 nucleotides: TGCGCCAGCAGCTTGGAGCGTGACTACGAGCAGTACTTC. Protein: CASSLERDYEQYF.